A selection of T cell receptor beta chains follows, all from one sample in a study of CD8 T cells in Susac syndrome. TCRdb independently ran MiXCR on the immunoSEQ multiplex PCR reads; one entry per CDR3 protein. The repertoire consists of about 200,000 distinct CDR3 sequences, with about 93% occurring once and the leading ten covering approximately 0.13%. Input material: CD8+ T cells from PBMCs. The receptors originated from a human donor with multiple sclerosis. Each CDR3 is given with its conserved first and last residue. Each record gives: V gene, clone size, D gene, J gene, CDR3 protein, CDR3 DNA. The D gene is left open where the match is weak. The size entry is marked missing in some rows and otherwise reads once, few, many or a size class.

V gene: TRBV6-1; clone size: -; D gene: -; J gene: TRBJ1-4; CDR3 protein: CASRGLRTQSATNEKLFF; CDR3 DNA: TGTGCCAGCCGAGGCCTTAGGACCCAGTCAGCAACTAATGAAAAACTGTTTTTT
V gene: TRBV29-1; clone size: -; D gene: TRBD2; J gene: TRBJ2-1; CDR3 protein: CSVLAGGYNEQFF; CDR3 DNA: TGCAGCGTGCTAGCGGGGGGGTACAATGAGCAGTTCTTC
V gene: TRBV5-6; clone size: -; D gene: -; J gene: TRBJ2-2; CDR3 protein: CASSLGVELFF; CDR3 DNA: TGTGCCAGCAGCTTGGGGGTCGAGCTGTTTTTT
V gene: TRBV3-1; clone size: -; D gene: -; J gene: TRBJ2-3; CDR3 protein: CASSQGISTDTQYF; CDR3 DNA: TGTGCCAGCAGCCAAGGGATCAGCACAGATACGCAGTATTTT
V gene: TRBV9; clone size: -; D gene: -; J gene: TRBJ2-5; CDR3 protein: CASSVVGGHQETQYF; CDR3 DNA: TGTGCCAGCAGCGTAGTCGGAGGCCACCAAGAGACCCAGTACTTC
V gene: TRBV6-2/TRBV6-3; clone size: -; D gene: -; J gene: TRBJ1-1; CDR3 protein: CASSYDIQTGMNTEAFF; CDR3 DNA: TGTGCCAGCAGTTACGATATTCAAACAGGGATGAACACTGAAGCTTTCTTT
V gene: TRBV12-3/TRBV12-4; clone size: -; D gene: -; J gene: TRBJ2-1; CDR3 protein: CASSFPPGDEQFF; CDR3 DNA: TGTGCCAGCAGTTTCCCTCCGGGGGACGAGCAGTTCTTC
V gene: TRBV4-3; clone size: -; D gene: -; J gene: TRBJ2-1; CDR3 protein: CASSHGLAGPNNEQFF; CDR3 DNA: TGCGCCAGCAGCCATGGACTCGCGGGACCTAATAATGAGCAGTTCTTC
V gene: TRBV25-1; clone size: few; D gene: -; J gene: TRBJ1-2; CDR3 protein: CASSAGGGYTF; CDR3 DNA: TGTGCCAGCAGTGCTGGTGGTGGCTACACCTTC
V gene: TRBV9; clone size: -; D gene: TRBD1; J gene: TRBJ2-3; CDR3 protein: CASSFQGADTQYF; CDR3 DNA: TGTGCCAGCAGCTTCCAGGGGGCAGATACGCAGTATTTT
V gene: TRBV9; clone size: -; D gene: -; J gene: TRBJ2-1; CDR3 protein: CASGGYAEAIINNEQFF; CDR3 DNA: TGTGCCAGCGGAGGATATGCGGAGGCGATCATAAACAATGAGCAGTTCTTC
V gene: TRBV12-3/TRBV12-4; clone size: -; D gene: TRBD2; J gene: TRBJ2-5; CDR3 protein: CASSLMAGGETQYF; CDR3 DNA: TGTGCCAGCAGTTTAATGGCGGGGGGAGAGACCCAGTACTTC
V gene: TRBV27; clone size: -; D gene: -; J gene: TRBJ2-1; CDR3 protein: CASSSSGIQQFF; CDR3 DNA: TGTGCCAGCAGTTCATCCGGGATCCAGCAGTTCTTC
V gene: TRBV3-1; clone size: -; D gene: -; J gene: TRBJ2-7; CDR3 protein: CASSQERDSYEQYF; CDR3 DNA: TGTGCCAGCAGCCAAGAACGAGACTCCTACGAGCAGTACTTC
V gene: TRBV14; clone size: -; D gene: -; J gene: TRBJ1-1; CDR3 protein: CASSLTSWNTEAFF; CDR3 DNA: TGTGCCAGCAGCCTGACCTCCTGGAACACTGAAGCTTTCTTT
V gene: TRBV9; clone size: -; D gene: -; J gene: TRBJ1-4; CDR3 protein: CASSGGNGWVDEKLFF; CDR3 DNA: TGTGCCAGCAGCGGGGGGAACGGATGGGTGGATGAAAAACTGTTTTTT
V gene: TRBV4-3; clone size: once; D gene: -; J gene: TRBJ1-3; CDR3 protein: CASSQEEGFPGNTIYF; CDR3 DNA: TGCGCCAGCAGCCAAGAAGAGGGCTTCCCTGGAAACACCATATATTTT
V gene: TRBV15; clone size: -; D gene: -; J gene: TRBJ1-2; CDR3 protein: CATSTRILDRSSNYGYTF; CDR3 DNA: TGTGCCACCAGCACCCGGATACTGGACAGAAGCTCTAACTATGGCTACACCTTC
V gene: TRBV30; clone size: few; D gene: -; J gene: TRBJ1-5; CDR3 protein: CAWSVDSGNQPQHF; CDR3 DNA: TGTGCCTGGAGTGTAGACTCGGGTAATCAGCCCCAGCATTTT
V gene: TRBV2; clone size: -; D gene: TRBD2; J gene: TRBJ2-1; CDR3 protein: CASKASGGLPLNNEQFF; CDR3 DNA: TGTGCCAGCAAGGCTAGCGGGGGGCTCCCTCTCAACAATGAGCAGTTCTTC
V gene: TRBV7-9; clone size: -; D gene: -; J gene: TRBJ1-1; CDR3 protein: CASSFPANTEAFF; CDR3 DNA: TGTGCCAGCAGCTTCCCCGCAAACACTGAAGCTTTCTTT
V gene: TRBV7-9; clone size: -; D gene: -; J gene: TRBJ2-7; CDR3 protein: CASSLAAGGGEQYF; CDR3 DNA: TGTGCCAGCAGCTTAGCCGCTGGGGGTGGCGAGCAGTACTTC
V gene: TRBV9; clone size: -; D gene: -; J gene: TRBJ2-7; CDR3 protein: CASSVGGGTSYEQYF; CDR3 DNA: TGTGCCAGCAGCGTAGGTGGCGGGACTTCCTACGAGCAGTACTTC
V gene: TRBV9; clone size: -; D gene: -; J gene: TRBJ2-7; CDR3 protein: CASSESGAHEQYF; CDR3 DNA: TGTGCCAGCAGCGAGTCCGGGGCCCACGAGCAGTACTTC
V gene: TRBV14; clone size: -; D gene: -; J gene: TRBJ2-1; CDR3 protein: CASSQERPGRYNEQFF; CDR3 DNA: TGTGCCAGCAGCCAAGAACGGCCAGGGAGGTACAATGAGCAGTTCTTC
V gene: TRBV30; clone size: -; D gene: -; J gene: TRBJ2-2; CDR3 protein: CAWGRGAGVTGELFF; CDR3 DNA: TGTGCCTGGGGCCGCGGGGCAGGGGTCACCGGGGAGCTGTTTTTT
V gene: TRBV5-6; clone size: -; D gene: -; J gene: TRBJ2-3; CDR3 protein: CASSLWGRRSTDTQYF; CDR3 DNA: TGTGCCAGCAGCTTGTGGGGGCGGCGAAGCACAGATACGCAGTATTTT
V gene: TRBV6-5; clone size: -; D gene: -; J gene: TRBJ2-7; CDR3 protein: CASSYSEQSYEQYF; CDR3 DNA: TGTGCCAGCAGTTACTCCGAACAGAGTTACGAGCAGTACTTC
V gene: TRBV19; clone size: -; D gene: -; J gene: TRBJ2-2; CDR3 protein: CASWGDTGELFF; CDR3 DNA: TGTGCCAGTTGGGGGGACACCGGGGAGCTGTTTTTT
V gene: TRBV20-1; clone size: -; D gene: -; J gene: TRBJ1-4; CDR3 protein: CSARDLRQNEKLFF; CDR3 DNA: TGCAGTGCTAGAGATCTCCGACAGAATGAAAAACTGTTTTTT
V gene: TRBV19; clone size: -; D gene: TRBD2; J gene: TRBJ2-7; CDR3 protein: CASSPGTSGSYEQYF; CDR3 DNA: TGTGCCAGTAGTCCCGGGACTAGCGGCTCCTACGAGCAGTACTTC
V gene: TRBV24-1; clone size: -; D gene: TRBD1; J gene: TRBJ2-7; CDR3 protein: CATSDQNSGTDPYEQYF; CDR3 DNA: TGTGCCACCAGTGATCAAAACTCCGGGACAGATCCCTACGAGCAGTACTTC
V gene: TRBV7-9; clone size: once; D gene: -; J gene: TRBJ2-7; CDR3 protein: CASSFGSTRYEQYF; CDR3 DNA: TGTGCCAGCAGCTTCGGATCAACCAGGTACGAGCAGTACTTC
V gene: TRBV7-9; clone size: -; D gene: -; J gene: TRBJ2-7; CDR3 protein: CASSSLSLGEQYF; CDR3 DNA: TGTGCCAGCAGTAGCTTATCGCTGGGCGAGCAGTACTTC
V gene: TRBV24-1; clone size: -; D gene: -; J gene: TRBJ1-5; CDR3 protein: CATSDVPGQPQHF; CDR3 DNA: TGTGCCACCTCAGACGTTCCCGGGCAGCCCCAGCATTTT
V gene: TRBV2; clone size: -; D gene: TRBD1; J gene: TRBJ2-2; CDR3 protein: CASTDRVNTGELFF; CDR3 DNA: TGTGCCAGCACTGACAGGGTTAACACCGGGGAGCTGTTTTTT
V gene: TRBV20-1; clone size: once; D gene: TRBD1; J gene: TRBJ2-1; CDR3 protein: CSTQGPTYNEQFF; CDR3 DNA: TGCAGTACACAGGGGCCTACCTACAATGAGCAGTTCTTC
V gene: TRBV2; clone size: -; D gene: -; J gene: TRBJ2-7; CDR3 protein: CASSERQGLNVEQYF; CDR3 DNA: TGTGCCAGCAGTGAGCGGCAGGGGCTGAATGTAGAGCAGTACTTC
V gene: TRBV6-2/TRBV6-3; clone size: -; D gene: TRBD2; J gene: TRBJ2-7; CDR3 protein: CASSYTSGSPSYEQYF; CDR3 DNA: TGTGCCAGCAGTTACACTAGCGGCTCCCCCTCCTACGAGCAGTACTTC
V gene: TRBV2; clone size: -; D gene: -; J gene: TRBJ2-7; CDR3 protein: CASSDVGQTSYEQYF; CDR3 DNA: TGTGCCAGCAGTGATGTAGGACAGACGAGTTACGAGCAGTACTTC
V gene: TRBV27; clone size: -; D gene: TRBD1; J gene: TRBJ2-2; CDR3 protein: CASGTGGIGGELFF; CDR3 DNA: TGTGCCAGCGGGACAGGGGGCATCGGCGGGGAGCTGTTTTTT
V gene: TRBV14; clone size: -; D gene: -; J gene: TRBJ1-2; CDR3 protein: CASSQGAWGYTF; CDR3 DNA: TGTGCCAGCAGCCAAGGGGCGTGGGGCTACACCTTC
V gene: TRBV5-6; clone size: -; D gene: -; J gene: TRBJ2-5; CDR3 protein: CASSLGGFGETQYF; CDR3 DNA: TGTGCCAGCAGCTTGGGGGGATTTGGCGAGACCCAGTACTTC
V gene: TRBV12-3/TRBV12-4; clone size: -; D gene: TRBD1; J gene: TRBJ2-3; CDR3 protein: CASSRDSPTDTQYF; CDR3 DNA: TGTGCCAGCAGTCGGGACAGCCCAACAGATACGCAGTATTTT
V gene: TRBV4-2; clone size: -; D gene: -; J gene: TRBJ1-3; CDR3 protein: CASSQEEGAWVMKYF; CDR3 DNA: TGTGCCAGCAGCCAAGAAGAAGGGGCCTGGGTGATGAAATATTTT
V gene: TRBV5-4; clone size: -; D gene: TRBD1; J gene: TRBJ2-1; CDR3 protein: CASSVLYTGVHEQFF; CDR3 DNA: TGTGCCAGCAGCGTTCTATATACAGGGGTTCATGAGCAGTTCTTC
V gene: TRBV5-1; clone size: -; D gene: TRBD2; J gene: TRBJ2-7; CDR3 protein: CASSLPASGPYEQYF; CDR3 DNA: TGCGCCAGCAGCCTCCCAGCTAGCGGCCCCTACGAGCAGTACTTC